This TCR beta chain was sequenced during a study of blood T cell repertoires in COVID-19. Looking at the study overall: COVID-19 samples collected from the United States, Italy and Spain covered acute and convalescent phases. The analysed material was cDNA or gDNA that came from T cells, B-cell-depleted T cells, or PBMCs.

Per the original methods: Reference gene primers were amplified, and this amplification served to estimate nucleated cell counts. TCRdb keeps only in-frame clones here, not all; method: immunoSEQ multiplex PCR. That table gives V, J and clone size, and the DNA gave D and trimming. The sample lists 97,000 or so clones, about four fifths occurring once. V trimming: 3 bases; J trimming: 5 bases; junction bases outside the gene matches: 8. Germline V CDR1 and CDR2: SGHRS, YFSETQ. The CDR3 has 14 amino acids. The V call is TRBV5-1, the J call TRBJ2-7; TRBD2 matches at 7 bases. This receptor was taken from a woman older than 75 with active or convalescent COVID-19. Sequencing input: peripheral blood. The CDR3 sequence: CASSSGWRENEQYF. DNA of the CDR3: TGCGCCAGCAGCTCGGGCTGGCGGGAGAACGAGCAGTACTTC.